This is a list of T cell receptor beta chains from one sample in a study of blood T cell repertoires in COVID-19. Some clones are missing from TCRdb's copy, which holds only in-frame ones; the method was immunoSEQ multiplex PCR. This sample yields some 99,000 clones, of which roughly 90% are seen a single time; roughly 4.2% belongs to the top ten. The sample was peripheral blood. Every receptor here comes from a human donor with COVID-19, enrolled during active disease. The donor label of this sample is uncertain. The CDR3 runs from the conserved cysteine through the conserved F or W. D genes are given only for firm matches. Rows may omit the clone size; those that give it use once, few, many or a size class.

TRBD1,20,-,TRBJ1-3,TRBV5-1,TGCGCCAGCAGCTTGATTTCCGCGACGGCGGGACAGGTGGGGGGAAACACCATATATTTT,CASSLISATAGQVGGNTIYF
-,16,once,TRBJ2-1,TRBV6-1,TGTGCCAGCAGTGTTTTCGGAGCGGACCTACGGGATGAGCAGTTCTTC,CASSVFGADLRDEQFF
TRBD1,18,once,TRBJ2-7,TRBV5-1,TGCGCCAGCAGCTTAGGATACTTCGGGACAGGGGTACCTCGGGAGCAGTACTTC,CASSLGYFGTGVPREQYF
-,14,once,TRBJ2-3,TRBV7-2,TGTGCCAGCAGCCTTACTAGTGGTGCAGATACGCAGTATTTT,CASSLTSGADTQYF
TRBD2,18,-,TRBJ2-7,TRBV11-3,TGTGCCAGCAGCGAAGCTCGGACTAGCGGGAGTTCGAGTGACGAGCAGTACTTC,CASSEARTSGSSSDEQYF
-,14,once,TRBJ2-5,TRBV7-9,TGTGCCAGCAGCTCCGATTCTTATCGGGAGACCCAGTACTTC,CASSSDSYRETQYF
-,13,-,TRBJ1-4,TRBV11-3,TGTGCCAGCAGTACGGGAAGTGAGGGAAAACTGTTTTTT,CASSTGSEGKLFF
-,17,-,TRBJ1-5,TRBV4-2,TGTGCCAGCAGCCAAGGGGCAACCCCTGTGGCCAATCAGCCCCAGCATTTT,CASSQGATPVANQPQHF
TRBD2,15,-,TRBJ2-3,TRBV5-4,TGTGCCAGCAGCTCCACCCCGGGGGGGAGGGATACGCAGTATTTT,CASSSTPGGRDTQYF
-,14,-,TRBJ2-5,TRBV7-9,TGTGCCAGCAGCAGGGGACAAACTCGAGAGACCCAGTACTTC,CASSRGQTRETQYF
-,11,-,TRBJ1-1,TRBV30,TGTGCCTGGAGTGTACTCACTGAAGCTTTCTTT,CAWSVLTEAFF
-,14,-,TRBJ2-5,TRBV5-6,TGTGCCAGCGCCCAAGGGGGGGCGGGAGAGACCCAGTACTTC,CASAQGGAGETQYF
TRBD1,16,-,TRBJ1-4,TRBV19,TGTGCCAGTAGTATTTTGACGGGACAGGGTTACGAAAAACTGTTTTTT,CASSILTGQGYEKLFF
TRBD2,15,-,TRBJ2-5,TRBV13,TGTGCCAGCAGCTTAGGACTAGCGGGGCAAGAGACCCAGTACTTC,CASSLGLAGQETQYF
-,15,-,TRBJ2-7,TRBV27,TGTGCCAGCAGTTCACGACTAGTTCGCTCCTACGAGCAGTACTTC,CASSSRLVRSYEQYF
TRBD1,16,-,TRBJ2-5,TRBV19,TGTGCCAGTAGTATTTACGGACAGGGAGTAGGCGAGACCCAGTACTTC,CASSIYGQGVGETQYF
-,11,-,TRBJ2-7,TRBV3-1/TRBV3-2,TGTGCCAGCAGAGGAGGGGTCGAGCAGTACTTC,CASRGGVEQYF
TRBD2,16,-,TRBJ2-7,TRBV20-1,TGCAGTGCTAGTTTGCCGCCGGGAGGGCCACGAAACGAGCAGTACTTC,CSASLPPGGPRNEQYF
-,14,-,TRBJ1-1,TRBV7-8,TGTGCCAGCAGCTTAGGCGGACAAGGAACTGAAGCTTTCTTT,CASSLGGQGTEAFF
TRBD2,16,-,TRBJ2-5,TRBV5-1,TGCGCCAGCAGCTTGGATGTCTGGGACTATGGAGAGACCCAGTACTTC,CASSLDVWDYGETQYF
-,16,-,TRBJ1-4,TRBV4-1,TGCGCCAGCAGCCAATGGGCGGGGGCAGGTAAAGAAAAACTGTTTTTT,CASSQWAGAGKEKLFF
TRBD1,14,-,TRBJ2-1,TRBV4-1,TGCGCCAGCAGCCAAGATCCCAGGGGGCCCGAGCAGTTCTTC,CASSQDPRGPEQFF
-,16,-,TRBJ1-5,TRBV18,TGTGCCAGCTCACAGTTCGGCAGGGCCGACAATCAGCCCCAGCATTTT,CASSQFGRADNQPQHF
-,13,-,TRBJ2-1,TRBV1,TGCACCAGCAGCCAAGCGGGGGGACTAGCTCGGATCTTC,CTSSQAGGLARIF
-,11,-,TRBJ2-5,TRBV18,TGTGCCAGCTCACCGTCGGGGACCCAGTACTTC,CASSPSGTQYF
-,14,-,TRBJ1-1,TRBV2,TGTGCCAGCAGCCAAGCCGGGTTGAACACTGAAGCTTTCTTT,CASSQAGLNTEAFF
TRBD1,16,-,TRBJ1-3,TRBV3-1/TRBV3-2,TGTGCCAGCAGCCAAGATTCAGGGGGCGCGGGAAACACCATATATTTT,CASSQDSGGAGNTIYF
TRBD1,18,-,TRBJ1-3,TRBV10-2,TGCGCCAGCAGTGACCCCGGACAGGGGGCAAGCTCTGGAAACACCATATATTTT,CASSDPGQGASSGNTIYF
TRBD2,14,-,TRBJ2-7,TRBV5-4,TGTGCCAGCAGCCTAAAAGGGACTAGCCGATTTCAGTACTTC,CASSLKGTSRFQYF
-,14,-,TRBJ1-1,TRBV5-6,TGTGCCAGCAGCTTGTTTGTTATGAACACTGAAGCTTTCTTT,CASSLFVMNTEAFF
-,15,-,TRBJ2-1,TRBV7-3,TGTGCCAGCAGCTTGGTCGGGAGCTCCTACAATGAGCAGTTCTTC,CASSLVGSSYNEQFF
TRBD1,13,-,TRBJ1-2,TRBV19,TGTGCCAGTAGTACCCGGACAGGCTATGGCTACACCTTC,CASSTRTGYGYTF
-,13,-,TRBJ1-4,TRBV12-3/TRBV12-4,TGTGCCAGCAGTTTAACGGAGGGGGAAAAACTGTTTTTT,CASSLTEGEKLFF
-,13,-,TRBJ1-2,TRBV5-1,TGCGCCAGCAGCGGTGGGGGGTACGATGGCTACACCTTC,CASSGGGYDGYTF
-,13,-,TRBJ1-1,TRBV3-1/TRBV3-2,TGTGCCAGCAGCCAAGAGTGGGGCCCTGAAGCTTTCTTT,CASSQEWGPEAFF
-,15,-,TRBJ1-2,TRBV10-3,TGTGCCATCAGTGAGTCCGGGGGGGGTAACTATGGCTACACCTTC,CAISESGGGNYGYTF
-,13,-,TRBJ2-1,TRBV10-3,TGTGCCATCAGTGATTTTCCACGCTACGAGCAGTTCTTC,CAISDFPRYEQFF
-,15,-,TRBJ2-2,TRBV9,TGTGCCAGCAGCGCCGGGGGACCGAACACCGGGGAGCTGTTTTTT,CASSAGGPNTGELFF
-,12,-,TRBJ1-6,TRBV11-2,TGTGCCAGCAGCTTAGAGGCGCAGGACTTGCACTTT,CASSLEAQDLHF
-,15,-,TRBJ2-3,TRBV3-1/TRBV3-2,TGTGCCAGCAGCCAGAGGGCGGTTAGCACAGATACGCAGTATTTT,CASSQRAVSTDTQYF
-,12,-,TRBJ1-1,TRBV9,TGTGCCAGCAGCGATGAAATCGGGGGAGCTTTCTTT,CASSDEIGGAFF